Listed below are T cell receptor beta chains from one sample, sequenced in a study of blood T cell repertoires in COVID-19. Only in-frame clones appear in the TCRdb table, and some are missing; sequencing was by immunoSEQ multiplex PCR. The data show 250,000 or so clones, around 90% seen once. Sequencing input: PBMCs or T cells enriched from blood (not recorded which). The receptors originated from a human donor in a cohort exposed to, infected with or recovered from COVID-19 (not recorded which). The donor label of this sample is uncertain. Each CDR3 is given with its conserved first and last residue. A D gene is named only where the DNA matches it firmly. The size field is filled for only some rows; it gives once, few, many or a size class.

v_gene: TRBV3-1/TRBV3-2
j_gene: TRBJ1-5
d_gene: TRBD1
abundance: few
CDR3aa: CASSRDDRAHQPQHF
CDR3nt: TGTGCCAGCAGCCGTGATGACAGGGCCCATCAGCCCCAGCATTTT

v_gene: TRBV7-7
j_gene: TRBJ2-1
d_gene: NA
abundance: NA
CDR3aa: CASSLSTSSYNEQFF
CDR3nt: TGTGCCAGCAGCTTATCGACAAGCTCCTACAATGAGCAGTTCTTC

v_gene: TRBV5-6
j_gene: TRBJ2-3
d_gene: NA
abundance: NA
CDR3aa: CASSLKGVQYF
CDR3nt: TGTGCCAGCAGCTTGAAAGGGGTGCAGTATTTT

v_gene: TRBV5-1
j_gene: TRBJ2-7
d_gene: NA
abundance: NA
CDR3aa: CASSLGFPISYEQYF
CDR3nt: TGCGCCAGCAGCTTGGGGTTTCCTATCTCCTACGAGCAGTACTTC

v_gene: TRBV6-5
j_gene: TRBJ1-6
d_gene: TRBD1
abundance: NA
CDR3aa: CASSYEQGAFSPLHF
CDR3nt: TGTGCCAGCAGTTACGAACAGGGGGCTTTTTCACCCCTCCACTTT

v_gene: TRBV27
j_gene: TRBJ1-2
d_gene: TRBD1
abundance: NA
CDR3aa: CASLEPRTGGCGYTF
CDR3nt: TGTGCCAGCTTAGAACCGCGGACAGGTGGCTGTGGCTACACCTTC

v_gene: TRBV6-6
j_gene: TRBJ1-6
d_gene: TRBD1
abundance: NA
CDR3aa: CASRPTGEDSPLHF
CDR3nt: TGTGCCAGCCGGCCCACAGGGGAAGATTCACCCCTCCACTTT

v_gene: TRBV5-1
j_gene: TRBJ2-1
d_gene: TRBD2
abundance: NA
CDR3aa: CASSLGGGGNNEQFF
CDR3nt: TGCGCCAGCAGCTTGGGTGGCGGGGGGAACAATGAGCAGTTCTTC

v_gene: TRBV5-1
j_gene: TRBJ1-1
d_gene: NA
abundance: once
CDR3aa: CASSLGDSPGAEAFF
CDR3nt: TGCGCCAGCAGCTTGGGAGACAGTCCTGGGGCTGAAGCTTTCTTT

v_gene: TRBV9
j_gene: TRBJ1-3
d_gene: TRBD1
abundance: NA
CDR3aa: CASSVATGGSSGNTIYF
CDR3nt: TGTGCCAGCAGCGTAGCGACAGGGGGAAGCTCTGGAAACACCATATATTTT

v_gene: TRBV7-6
j_gene: TRBJ2-1
d_gene: TRBD1
abundance: once
CDR3aa: CASSLAPRTGGLNEQFF
CDR3nt: TGTGCCAGCAGCTTAGCCCCTAGGACAGGGGGCCTCAATGAGCAGTTCTTC

v_gene: TRBV6-4
j_gene: TRBJ1-2
d_gene: TRBD1
abundance: NA
CDR3aa: CASSGTGETGYTF
CDR3nt: TGTGCCAGCAGTGGGACAGGGGAGACTGGCTACACCTTC

v_gene: TRBV7-9
j_gene: TRBJ1-2
d_gene: NA
abundance: NA
CDR3aa: CASSLAGGNYGYTF
CDR3nt: TGTGCCAGCAGCTTAGCCGGCGGAAACTATGGCTACACCTTC

v_gene: TRBV11-2
j_gene: TRBJ2-3
d_gene: TRBD2
abundance: NA
CDR3aa: CASRATGTSGLTQYF
CDR3nt: TGTGCCAGCAGAGCGACCGGGACTAGCGGGTTAACGCAGTATTTT

v_gene: TRBV15
j_gene: TRBJ1-2
d_gene: TRBD1
abundance: NA
CDR3aa: CATSRDWGQTANYGYTF
CDR3nt: TGTGCCACCAGCAGAGATTGGGGACAGACAGCTAACTATGGCTACACCTTC

v_gene: TRBV30
j_gene: TRBJ1-4
d_gene: TRBD1
abundance: NA
CDR3aa: CAWGTGGWTNEKLFF
CDR3nt: TGTGCCTGGGGGACAGGGGGGTGGACTAATGAAAAACTGTTTTTT

v_gene: TRBV10-3
j_gene: TRBJ1-5
d_gene: TRBD1
abundance: NA
CDR3aa: CATKRGQNSNQPQHF
CDR3nt: TGTGCCACTAAAAGGGGACAGAATAGCAATCAGCCCCAGCATTTT

v_gene: TRBV9
j_gene: TRBJ1-1
d_gene: NA
abundance: NA
CDR3aa: CASSVDGRANTEAFF
CDR3nt: TGTGCCAGCAGCGTAGACGGCAGGGCGAACACTGAAGCTTTCTTT

v_gene: TRBV5-5
j_gene: TRBJ1-1
d_gene: TRBD1
abundance: NA
CDR3aa: CASRRGQGRTEAFF
CDR3nt: TGTGCCAGCAGAAGGGGACAGGGGAGGACTGAAGCTTTCTTT

v_gene: TRBV7-9
j_gene: TRBJ2-7
d_gene: NA
abundance: NA
CDR3aa: CASSLAMGLGSYEQYF
CDR3nt: TGTGCCAGCAGCTTAGCGATGGGACTGGGATCCTACGAGCAGTACTTC

v_gene: TRBV12-5
j_gene: TRBJ2-7
d_gene: TRBD1
abundance: few
CDR3aa: CASVGTGSYEQYF
CDR3nt: TGTGCTAGTGTGGGGACAGGTTCCTACGAGCAGTACTTC

v_gene: TRBV10-3
j_gene: TRBJ2-2
d_gene: NA
abundance: NA
CDR3aa: CATQPGTGELFF
CDR3nt: TGTGCCACCCAGCCGGGAACCGGGGAGCTGTTTTTT

v_gene: TRBV5-6
j_gene: TRBJ1-3
d_gene: TRBD1
abundance: NA
CDR3aa: CASSLDPTGTYSGNTIYF
CDR3nt: TGTGCCAGCAGCTTGGATCCGACAGGGACCTACTCTGGAAACACCATATATTTT

v_gene: TRBV5-8
j_gene: TRBJ2-3
d_gene: TRBD2
abundance: NA
CDR3aa: CASSLGLAGSTQYF
CDR3nt: TGTGCCAGCAGCCTTGGACTAGCCGGAAGTACGCAGTATTTT

v_gene: TRBV27
j_gene: TRBJ2-5
d_gene: NA
abundance: NA
CDR3aa: CASCLEGPRDVQYF
CDR3nt: TGTGCCAGCTGTTTGGAGGGGCCCAGGGATGTCCAGTACTTC

v_gene: TRBV5-6
j_gene: TRBJ2-5
d_gene: NA
abundance: NA
CDR3aa: CASSLSPRETQYF
CDR3nt: TGTGCCAGCAGCTTGTCTCCTAGAGAGACCCAGTACTTC

v_gene: TRBV19
j_gene: TRBJ1-3
d_gene: NA
abundance: NA
CDR3aa: CASSPGHSGNTIYF
CDR3nt: TGTGCCAGTAGTCCCGGACACTCTGGAAACACCATATATTTT

v_gene: TRBV21-1
j_gene: TRBJ1-5
d_gene: NA
abundance: NA
CDR3aa: CASSKARVTYSNQPQHF
CDR3nt: TGTGCCAGCAGCAAAGCGAGGGTTACTTATAGCAATCAGCCCCAGCATTTT

v_gene: TRBV5-1
j_gene: TRBJ2-5
d_gene: NA
abundance: once
CDR3aa: CASSSGLAIQETQYF
CDR3nt: TGCGCCAGCAGCTCGGGATTAGCGATACAAGAGACCCAGTACTTC

v_gene: TRBV6-5
j_gene: TRBJ1-2
d_gene: NA
abundance: NA
CDR3aa: CASSYSVLRAYGYTF
CDR3nt: TGTGCCAGCAGTTACTCGGTTCTGAGGGCCTATGGCTACACCTTC

v_gene: TRBV3-1/TRBV3-2
j_gene: TRBJ2-2
d_gene: TRBD2
abundance: NA
CDR3aa: CASSSLLAGGTGELFF
CDR3nt: TGTGCCAGCAGCTCCCTCCTAGCGGGGGGAACCGGGGAGCTGTTTTTT

v_gene: TRBV30
j_gene: TRBJ2-7
d_gene: NA
abundance: NA
CDR3aa: CAGTFGGRVYEQYF
CDR3nt: TGTGCCGGGACCTTCGGGGGGCGCGTCTACGAGCAGTACTTC

v_gene: TRBV6-5
j_gene: TRBJ2-2
d_gene: NA
abundance: NA
CDR3aa: CASRQVITGELFF
CDR3nt: TGTGCCAGCAGACAGGTTATCACCGGGGAGCTGTTTTTT

v_gene: TRBV29-1
j_gene: TRBJ2-2
d_gene: NA
abundance: few
CDR3aa: CSFKGLAGELFF
CDR3nt: TGCAGCTTTAAGGGACTCGCCGGGGAGCTGTTTTTT

v_gene: TRBV5-1
j_gene: TRBJ1-2
d_gene: TRBD1
abundance: NA
CDR3aa: CASSSGTGGHYGYTF
CDR3nt: TGCGCCAGCAGTTCCGGGACAGGGGGTCACTATGGCTACACCTTC

v_gene: TRBV21-1
j_gene: TRBJ1-3
d_gene: NA
abundance: once
CDR3aa: CASSKPLLQGQSRRNTIYF
CDR3nt: TGTGCCAGCAGCAAACCCCTACTACAGGGCCAGTCGCGTCGAAACACCATATATTTT

v_gene: TRBV2
j_gene: TRBJ2-1
d_gene: TRBD2
abundance: once
CDR3aa: CAESSGASNYNEQFF
CDR3nt: TGTGCCGAATCGAGCGGGGCTAGCAACTACAATGAGCAGTTCTTC

v_gene: TRBV10-2
j_gene: TRBJ2-5
d_gene: TRBD2
abundance: NA
CDR3aa: CASTNLTSGGAGAQYF
CDR3nt: TGCGCCAGCACGAACCTGACTAGCGGGGGGGCGGGGGCCCAGTACTTC

v_gene: TRBV3-1/TRBV3-2
j_gene: TRBJ1-1
d_gene: NA
abundance: NA
CDR3aa: CASSQRGSVTLGTEAFF
CDR3nt: TGTGCCAGCAGCCAAAGGGGAAGTGTCACTCTGGGGACTGAAGCTTTCTTT

v_gene: TRBV9
j_gene: TRBJ1-1
d_gene: NA
abundance: NA
CDR3aa: CASSPDVGTTEAFF
CDR3nt: TGTGCCAGCAGCCCAGACGTAGGGACTACTGAAGCTTTCTTT

v_gene: TRBV30
j_gene: TRBJ1-4
d_gene: NA
abundance: NA
CDR3aa: CAWSVPGRVNEKLFF
CDR3nt: TGTGCCTGGAGTGTACCGGGAAGGGTTAATGAAAAACTGTTTTTT

v_gene: TRBV30
j_gene: TRBJ2-5
d_gene: TRBD1
abundance: NA
CDR3aa: CAFDRGQTQYF
CDR3nt: TGTGCCTTCGACAGGGGCCAGACCCAGTACTTC

v_gene: TRBV18
j_gene: TRBJ1-1
d_gene: NA
abundance: once
CDR3aa: CASSLKGDAAFF
CDR3nt: TGTGCCAGCTCACTTAAAGGGGATGCCGCTTTCTTT

v_gene: TRBV15
j_gene: TRBJ2-7
d_gene: NA
abundance: NA
CDR3aa: CATSRDQGPYEQYF
CDR3nt: TGTGCCACCAGCAGAGATCAGGGGCCCTACGAGCAGTACTTC

v_gene: TRBV18
j_gene: TRBJ2-5
d_gene: TRBD2
abundance: NA
CDR3aa: CASSPPHPGGGETQYF
CDR3nt: TGTGCCAGCTCACCACCCCATCCGGGGGGAGGAGAGACCCAGTACTTC

v_gene: TRBV12-5
j_gene: TRBJ2-7
d_gene: NA
abundance: NA
CDR3aa: CASGLVGSGEQYF
CDR3nt: TGTGCTAGTGGTTTGGTAGGGAGCGGGGAGCAGTACTTC

v_gene: TRBV11-2
j_gene: TRBJ2-2
d_gene: NA
abundance: NA
CDR3aa: CASSLQGTGELFF
CDR3nt: TGTGCCAGCAGCTTACAGGGGACCGGGGAGCTGTTTTTT

v_gene: TRBV7-8
j_gene: TRBJ2-3
d_gene: TRBD2
abundance: NA
CDR3aa: CASSLVSTGREDTQYF
CDR3nt: TGTGCCAGCAGCTTAGTGTCGACGGGGAGGGAAGATACGCAGTATTTT

v_gene: TRBV19
j_gene: TRBJ1-2
d_gene: NA
abundance: NA
CDR3aa: CASGAGAFYGYTF
CDR3nt: TGTGCCAGTGGTGCAGGTGCTTTCTATGGCTACACCTTC